Given below is one T cell receptor beta chain in context. The data originate from a study of cytomegalovirus exposure and HLA in healthy donors. Assay used: immunoSEQ multiplex PCR; TCRdb lists only in-frame clones, some missing. The repertoire holds approximately 270,000 clones, with approximately 86% as singletons. The sample taken for sequencing was PBMCs. The TCR sequence derives from a woman younger than 35 in good health and CMV-seronegative.

The CDR3 loop is CASSPLGTSGSRGNEQFF. The CDR3 DNA sequence: TGTGCCAGCAGCCCCTTAGGGACTAGCGGGAGTCGTGGCAATGAGCAGTTCTTC. V is TRBV13 and J is TRBJ2-1; 14 nucleotides agree with TRBD2. Germline loops: CDR1 PRHDT, CDR2 FYEKMQ (reference sequence). After removal of 5 bases from V and 6 bases from J, the junction contained 12 bases not matched to a gene. This CDR3 region has 18 residues. The complete variable domain, with remaining parts taken from reference TRBV13 and TRBJ2-1, reads AAGVIQSPRHLIKEKRETATLKCYPIPRHDTVYWYQQGPGQDPQFLISFYEKMQSDKGSIPDRFSAQQFSDYHSELNMSSLELGDSALYFCASSPLGTSGSRGNEQFFGPGTRLTVL.